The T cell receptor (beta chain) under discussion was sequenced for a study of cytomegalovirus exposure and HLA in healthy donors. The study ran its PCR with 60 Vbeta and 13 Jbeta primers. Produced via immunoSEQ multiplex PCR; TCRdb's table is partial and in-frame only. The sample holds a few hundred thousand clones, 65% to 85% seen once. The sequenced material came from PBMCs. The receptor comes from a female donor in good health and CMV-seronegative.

The CDR3 spells CASRVGNYQETQYF. The CDR3 nucleotides read TGTGCCAGCCGTGTCGGGAACTACCAAGAGACCCAGTACTTC. V and J are TRBV27 and TRBJ2-5, with D perhaps TRBD2 (5 bases). This CDR3 has 14 amino acids. Looked up from germline, CDR1 is MNHEY and CDR2 is SMNVEV (reference sequence). The V end was cut by 8 bases, the J end by 0 bases, with 13 bases between.